These 8 T cell receptor beta chains came from one sample sequenced in a study of shared clonotypes between healthy human individuals. It was CD45RO-negative cells, positively selected for CCR7, that made up naive CD8 cells, with terminally differentiated effector memory CD45RA+ cells excluded. Assay: immunoSEQ multiplex PCR; the TCRdb copy retains only in-frame clones and omits some. Of roughly 650,000 clones listed, around 96% are singletons. Sequenced sample: naive CD8+ T cells sorted from blood. These receptor sequences come from a woman aged 25-40 years in good health.

The chain has TRBV4-1 and TRBJ1-5; 7 positions match TRBD1. Germline CDR1 MGHRA, CDR2 YSYEKL. CDR3 length equals 18 residues. Trimming at V came to 1 base and at J to 4 bases, leaving 13 bases not matched to a gene. The CDR3 here is CASSQGPPIPGQNQPQHF. CDR3 nucleotides: TGCGCCAGCAGCCAAGGGCCCCCAATTCCGGGACAGAATCAGCCCCAGCATTTT.

The chain is built from TRBV11-2 and TRBJ2-7, with D possibly being TRBD1 (6 bases). The CDR3 has 14 amino acids. Trimming removed 2 bases from V and 3 bases from J, with 11 bases in between. The V gene's germline CDR1 is SGHAT and CDR2 FQNNGV. The CDR3 reads CASSLTTGNYEQYF. In nucleotides, the CDR3 is TGTGCCAGCAGCTTAACGACAGGTAACTACGAGCAGTACTTC.

This chain connects TRBV30 to TRBJ2-1, with D perhaps matching TRBD1 or TRBD2 (5 bases each). The V gene's germline CDR1 is GTSNPN and CDR2 SVGIG (reference sequence). The CDR3 extends over 12 amino acids. Trimming stripped 1 base from V and 5 bases from J, with 6 bases between. The CDR3: CAWSAGHNEQFF. DNA of the CDR3: TGTGCCTGGAGTGCGGGACACAATGAGCAGTTCTTC.

This chain joins TRBV7-9 and TRBJ1-1; D unclear. This CDR3 contains 14 residues. The V gene lost 2 bases and the J gene lost 1 base, with 8 bases spanning the gap. The germline V gene has CDR1 SEHNR and CDR2 FQNEAQ (reference sequence). CDR3 nucleotide sequence: TGTGCCAGCAGCTTAATGGCTAGGAACACTGAAGCTTTCTTT. As protein: CASSLMARNTEAFF.

The V and J genes are TRBV27 and TRBJ2-3; tentatively, D is TRBD2 (6 bases). Trimming removed 9 bases at V and 0 bases at J, with 10 bases between. The CDR3 runs to 13 residues. CDR1 and CDR2 from the germline V gene are MNHEY and SMNVEV (reference sequence). CDR3 protein: CASWDSSTDTQYF. The DNA for the CDR3 is TGTGCCAGTTGGGACTCCAGCACAGATACGCAGTATTTT.

In its sample, this clone was seen once. The chain links TRBV14 to TRBJ2-1; D is ambiguous. CDR3 length: 11 amino acids. V was trimmed by 1 base and J by 9 bases, leaving 4 bases between them. The germline V gene encodes CDR1 SGHDN and CDR2 FVKESK. CDR3 amino acids: CASSQVAEQFF. CDR3 bases: TGTGCCAGCAGCCAAGTTGCTGAGCAGTTCTTC.

This chain joins TRBV23-1 and TRBJ1-1; D is undetermined. Being an ORF, TRBV23-1 has a function that is uncertain. The V and J ends lost 1 base and 2 bases respectively, with 11 bases between them. CDR3 size: 15 residues. CDR3 sequence reads: CASSQLNECNTEAFF. The DNA of the CDR3 is TGCGCCAGCAGTCAATTGAACGAGTGTAACACTGAAGCTTTCTTT.

This clone has just one count. This sequence joins TRBV5-1 and TRBJ1-1, with 8 bases identical to TRBD1. CDR1 is SGHRS, CDR2 YFSETQ, per germline. Germline trimming cut 4 bases from V and 4 bases from J; bases unmatched to any gene: 0. This CDR3 spans 12 amino acids. CDR3 DNA: TGCGCCAGCAGCGGGACAGGCACTGAAGCTTTCTTT. It specifies CASSGTGTEAFF.